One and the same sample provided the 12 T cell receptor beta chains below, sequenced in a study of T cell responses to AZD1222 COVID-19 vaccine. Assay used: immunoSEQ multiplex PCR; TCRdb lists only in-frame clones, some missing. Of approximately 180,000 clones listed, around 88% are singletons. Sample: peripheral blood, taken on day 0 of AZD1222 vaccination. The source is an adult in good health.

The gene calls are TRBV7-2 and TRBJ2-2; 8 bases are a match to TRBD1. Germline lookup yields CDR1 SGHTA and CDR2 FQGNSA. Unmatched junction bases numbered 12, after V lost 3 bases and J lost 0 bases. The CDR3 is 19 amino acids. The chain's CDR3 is CASSFRSGGVLANTGELFF. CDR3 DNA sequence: TGTGCCAGCAGCTTCCGGTCAGGGGGCGTTTTGGCGAACACCGGGGAGCTGTTTTTT.

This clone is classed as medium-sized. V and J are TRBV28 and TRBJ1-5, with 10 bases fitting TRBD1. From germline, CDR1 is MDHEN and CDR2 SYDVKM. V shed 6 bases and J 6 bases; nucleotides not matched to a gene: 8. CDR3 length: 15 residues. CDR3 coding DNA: TGTGCCAGCAGGTCTGGACAGGGGGAGAGTCAGCCCCAGCATTTT. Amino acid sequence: CASRSGQGESQPQHF.

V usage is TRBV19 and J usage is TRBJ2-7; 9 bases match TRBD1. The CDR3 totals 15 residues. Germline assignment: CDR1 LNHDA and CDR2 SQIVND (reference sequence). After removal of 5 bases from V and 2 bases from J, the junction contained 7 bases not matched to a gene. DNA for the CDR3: TGTGCCAGTAGTCCCCGGACAGGGGTTACCTACGAGCAGTACTTC. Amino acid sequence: CASSPRTGVTYEQYF. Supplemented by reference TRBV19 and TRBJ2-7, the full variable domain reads DGGITQSPKYLFRKEGQNVTLSCEQNLNHDAMYWYRQDPGQGLRLIYYSQIVNDFQKGDIAEGYSVSREKKESFPLTVTSAQKNPTAFYLCASSPRTGVTYEQYFGPGTRLTVT.

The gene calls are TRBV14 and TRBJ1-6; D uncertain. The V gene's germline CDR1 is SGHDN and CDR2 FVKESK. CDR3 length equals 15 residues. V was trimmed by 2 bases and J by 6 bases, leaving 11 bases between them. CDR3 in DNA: TGTGCCAGCAGCCAAACAAGGACGGCTAATTCACCCCTCCACTTT. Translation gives CASSQTRTANSPLHF.

The CDR3 DNA is TGTGCCAGCAGCCGTGGACAGGGAGTGTACAATGAGCAGTTCTTC. Translating it yields CASSRGQGVYNEQFF. The rearrangement links TRBV3-1 (or the pseudogene TRBV3-2) to TRBJ2-1; 8 bases are shared with TRBD1. J was trimmed by 4 bases and V by 4 bases; bases with no gene match: 6. The CDR3 covers 15 residues. Germline-derived CDR1 and CDR2 are LGHDT and YNNKEL (reference sequence).

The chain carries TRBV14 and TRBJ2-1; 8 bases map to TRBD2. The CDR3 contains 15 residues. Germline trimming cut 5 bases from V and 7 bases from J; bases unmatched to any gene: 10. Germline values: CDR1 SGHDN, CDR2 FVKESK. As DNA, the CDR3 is TGTGCCAGCAGCATCCGGGGGGGGTTAATGAATGAGCAGTTCTTC. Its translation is CASSIRGGLMNEQFF.

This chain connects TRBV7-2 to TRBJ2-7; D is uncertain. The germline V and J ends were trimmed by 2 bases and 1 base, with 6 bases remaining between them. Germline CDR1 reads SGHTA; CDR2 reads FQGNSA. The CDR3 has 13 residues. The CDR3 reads CASSLHQSYEQYF. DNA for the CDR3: TGTGCCAGCAGCTTACACCAATCCTACGAGCAGTACTTC.

CDR3 coding DNA: TGTGCCAGCAGCTTGGGACAGGGGGGTTTCTACGAGCAGTACTTC. Amino acid sequence: CASSLGQGGFYEQYF. This chain connects TRBV5-4 to TRBJ2-7, with 9 nucleotides matching TRBD1. Per the germline V gene, CDR1 is SGHNT and CDR2 is YYREEE (reference sequence). The CDR3 is made up of 15 amino acids. Trimming at V came to 0 bases and at J to 3 bases, leaving 4 bases not matched to a gene.

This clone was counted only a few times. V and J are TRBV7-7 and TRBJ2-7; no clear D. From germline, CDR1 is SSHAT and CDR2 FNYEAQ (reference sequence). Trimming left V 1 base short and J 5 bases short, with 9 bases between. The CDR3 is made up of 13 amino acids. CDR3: CASSLGVFDEQYF. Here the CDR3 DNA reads TGTGCCAGCAGCTTAGGAGTATTCGACGAGCAGTACTTC. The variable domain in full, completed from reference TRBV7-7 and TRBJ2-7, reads GAGVSQSPRYKVTKRGQDVTLRCDPISSHATLYWYQQALGQGPEFLTYFNYEAQPDKSGLPSDRFSAERPEGSISTLTIQRTEQRDSAMYRCASSLGVFDEQYFGPGTRLTVT.

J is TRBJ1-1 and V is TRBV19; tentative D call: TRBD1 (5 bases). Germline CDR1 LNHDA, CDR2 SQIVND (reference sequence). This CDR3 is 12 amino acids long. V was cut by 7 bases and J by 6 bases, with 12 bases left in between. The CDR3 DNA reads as TGTGCCAGTAAACTTGGAGGGGCTGAAGCTTTCTTT. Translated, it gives CASKLGGAEAFF. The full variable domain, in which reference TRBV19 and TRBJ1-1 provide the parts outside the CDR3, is DGGITQSPKYLFRKEGQNVTLSCEQNLNHDAMYWYRQDPGQGLRLIYYSQIVNDFQKGDIAEGYSVSREKKESFPLTVTSAQKNPTAFYLCASKLGGAEAFFGQGTRLTVV.

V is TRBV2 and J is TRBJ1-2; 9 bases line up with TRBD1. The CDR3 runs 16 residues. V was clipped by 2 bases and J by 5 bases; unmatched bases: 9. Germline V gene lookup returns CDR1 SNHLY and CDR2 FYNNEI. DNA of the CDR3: TGTGCCAGCAGTGAATATCCACAGGGGGCGAGGTATGGCTACACCTTC. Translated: CASSEYPQGARYGYTF.

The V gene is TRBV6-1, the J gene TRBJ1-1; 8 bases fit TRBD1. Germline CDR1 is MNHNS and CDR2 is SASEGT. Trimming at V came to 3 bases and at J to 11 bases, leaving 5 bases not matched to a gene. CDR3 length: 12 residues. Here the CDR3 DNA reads TGTGCCAGCAGTGACAGGGGGCGCGGGGCTTTCTTT. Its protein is CASSDRGRGAFF.